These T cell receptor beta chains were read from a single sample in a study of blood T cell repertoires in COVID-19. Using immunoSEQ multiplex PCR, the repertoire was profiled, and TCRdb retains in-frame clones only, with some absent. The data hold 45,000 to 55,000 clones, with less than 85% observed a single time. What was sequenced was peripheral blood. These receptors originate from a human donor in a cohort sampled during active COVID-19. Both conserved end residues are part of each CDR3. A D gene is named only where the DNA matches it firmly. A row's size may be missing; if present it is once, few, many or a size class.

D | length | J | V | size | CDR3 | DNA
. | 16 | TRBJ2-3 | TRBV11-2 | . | CASSLGVSPPGDTQYF | TGTGCCAGCAGCTTAGGGGTATCGCCCCCGGGGGATACGCAGTATTTT
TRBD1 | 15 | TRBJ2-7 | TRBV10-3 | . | CAISERGQGSHEQYF | TGTGCCATCAGTGAACGGGGACAGGGTAGTCACGAGCAGTACTTC
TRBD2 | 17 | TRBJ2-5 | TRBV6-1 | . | CASSEGTSGGPRETQYF | TGTGCCAGCAGTGAAGGGACTAGCGGGGGCCCTCGAGAGACCCAGTACTTC
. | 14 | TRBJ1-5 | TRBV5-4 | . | CASSLYGINQPQHF | TGTGCCAGCAGCTTGTACGGGATCAATCAGCCCCAGCATTTT
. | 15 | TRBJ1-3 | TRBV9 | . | CASSVESQSGNTIYF | TGTGCCAGCAGCGTAGAATCCCAGTCTGGAAACACCATATATTTT
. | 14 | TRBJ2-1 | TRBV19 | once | CASTRSETRNEQFF | TGTGCCAGTACGCGCAGCGAAACTAGAAATGAGCAGTTCTTC
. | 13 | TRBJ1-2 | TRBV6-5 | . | CASSYSQGYGYTF | TGTGCCAGCAGTTACTCGCAGGGTTATGGCTACACCTTC
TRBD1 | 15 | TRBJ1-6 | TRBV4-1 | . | CASSQVGTVNSPLHF | TGCGCCAGCAGCCAAGTCGGGACAGTAAATTCACCCCTCCACTTT
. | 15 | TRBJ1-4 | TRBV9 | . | CASSVYRESGEKLFF | TGTGCCAGCAGCGTCTACAGGGAGAGTGGTGAAAAACTGTTTTTT
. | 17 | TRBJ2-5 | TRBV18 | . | CASSPPKGGGRGETQYF | TGTGCCAGCTCACCACCTAAGGGCGGGGGCCGAGGCGAGACCCAGTACTTC
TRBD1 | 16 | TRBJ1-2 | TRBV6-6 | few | CASSRQQGAGDYGYTF | TGTGCCAGCAGTCGACAACAGGGGGCAGGGGACTATGGCTACACCTTC
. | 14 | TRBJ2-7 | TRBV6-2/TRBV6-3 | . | CASSHEPSSYEQYF | TGTGCCAGCAGTCACGAACCCAGCTCCTACGAGCAGTACTTC
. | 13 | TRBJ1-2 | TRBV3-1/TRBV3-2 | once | CASSQWGEDGYTF | TGTGCCAGCAGCCAGTGGGGAGAGGATGGCTACACCTTC
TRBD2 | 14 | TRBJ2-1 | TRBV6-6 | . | CASSSGGGVFEQFF | TGTGCCAGCAGTAGCGGGGGGGGTGTATTTGAGCAGTTCTTC